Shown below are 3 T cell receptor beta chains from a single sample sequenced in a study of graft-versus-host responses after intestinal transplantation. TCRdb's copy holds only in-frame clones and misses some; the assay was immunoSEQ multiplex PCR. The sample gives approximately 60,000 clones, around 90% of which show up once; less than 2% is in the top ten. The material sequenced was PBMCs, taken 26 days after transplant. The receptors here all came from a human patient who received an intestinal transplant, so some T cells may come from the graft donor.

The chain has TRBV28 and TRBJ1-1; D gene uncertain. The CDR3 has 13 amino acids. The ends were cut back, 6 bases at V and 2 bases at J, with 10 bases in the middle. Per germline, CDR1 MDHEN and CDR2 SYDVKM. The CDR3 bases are TGTGCCAGCAGCGACGGGTTTAACACTGAAGCTTTCTTT. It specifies CASSDGFNTEAFF.

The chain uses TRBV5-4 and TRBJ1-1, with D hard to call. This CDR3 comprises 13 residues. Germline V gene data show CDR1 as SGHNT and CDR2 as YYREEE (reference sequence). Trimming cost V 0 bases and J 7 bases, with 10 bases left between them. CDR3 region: CASSLGGKNEAFF. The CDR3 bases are TGTGCCAGCAGCTTGGGCGGAAAAAATGAAGCTTTCTTT.

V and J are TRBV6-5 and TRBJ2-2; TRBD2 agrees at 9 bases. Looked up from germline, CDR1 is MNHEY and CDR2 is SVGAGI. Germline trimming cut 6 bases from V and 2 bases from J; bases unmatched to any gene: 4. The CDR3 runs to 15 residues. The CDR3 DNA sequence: TGTGCCAGCAGCACTAGCGGGTTTAACACCGGGGAGCTGTTTTTT. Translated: CASSTSGFNTGELFF.